This T cell receptor beta chain was identified in a study of blood T cell repertoires in COVID-19. In the study overall: Collection of acute and convalescent COVID-19 samples took place in the United States, Italy and Spain. Sources were T cells, B-cell-depleted T cells, or PBMCs; the material itself was cDNA or gDNA.

Original processing methods: Quantification of nucleated cells was approximated via reference gene primer amplification. Assay: immunoSEQ multiplex PCR; the TCRdb copy retains only in-frame clones and omits some. That table furnishes V, J and clone size, whereas the DNA furnished D and trimming. Counted here are 95,000 to 150,000 clones, around 76% occurring once; the ten biggest clones make up about 2.3%. The CDR3 is made up of 14 amino acids. Germline V gene data show CDR1 as SGHRS and CDR2 as YFSETQ. Trimming left V 4 bases short and J 3 bases short, with 11 bases between. Input material: peripheral blood. The rearrangement joins TRBV5-1 to TRBJ2-1; possibly TRBD1 for D (7 bases). The clonotype comes from a man between 65 and 79 years old with acute or convalescent COVID-19. DNA for the CDR3: TGCGCCAGCAGCCAGGGGGGAGGCTACAATGAGCAGTTCTTC. Residues: CASSQGGGYNEQFF.